This T cell receptor beta chain was found in a study of spatial heterogeneity in lung cancer. Study context: A consistent excess of beta-chain over alpha-chain sequences was detected.

Each CDR3 protein gets one entry after TCRdb re-called the 5' RACE reads with MiXCR. The table has more than 35,000 distinct CDR3 sequences, less than 5.5% seen once. Time point indicated: sample taken at primary tumor resection. In each case, whole RNA from tumor, nontumor lung or frozen PBMC was sequenced unsorted. The approximately 69 donors had untreated early-stage non-small cell lung cancer. Trimming removed 5 bases at V and 2 bases at J, with 12 bases between. The CDR3 has 14 residues. Germline values: CDR1 SGHTA, CDR2 FQGNSA. This TCR was sampled from a female donor with early-stage non-small cell lung cancer. The chain couples TRBV7-2 to TRBJ2-5; D is possibly TRBD1 (5 bases). The material was PBMCs, obtained at surgery. DNA for the CDR3: TGTGCCAGCAGCGTGCAAAGGGGACAAGAGACCCAGTACTTC. Its protein is CASSVQRGQETQYF.